These T cell receptor beta chains were read from a single sample in a study of cytomegalovirus exposure and HLA in healthy donors. Profiling relied on immunoSEQ multiplex PCR, and the TCRdb table lists in-frame clones only, not all of them. Here the sample spans fewer than 250,000 clones, about 77% being singletons. The material sequenced was PBMCs. These receptors originate from a man under 40 in good health and CMV-seropositive. Both conserved end residues are part of each CDR3. Fields, in order: clone size, D gene, J gene, V gene, CDR3 DNA, CDR3 protein. D genes are given only for firm matches. Size is stated for part of the rows, as once, few or many counts, or as a class when the clone is expanded.

clone_size: NA; d_call: NA; j_call: TRBJ1-1; v_call: TRBV6-5; cdr3_nt: TGTGCCAGCGGTTCAGGGAGGACTGAAGCTTTCTTT; cdr3_aa: CASGSGRTEAFF
clone_size: NA; d_call: NA; j_call: TRBJ2-5; v_call: TRBV10-3; cdr3_nt: TGTGCCATATCGGGGGATCCAGGGTTACGGGAGACCCAGTACTTC; cdr3_aa: CAISGDPGLRETQYF
clone_size: NA; d_call: TRBD1; j_call: TRBJ1-1; v_call: TRBV12-5; cdr3_nt: TGTGCTAGTGCCAGGGACAGGTATGAAGCTTTCTTT; cdr3_aa: CASARDRYEAFF
clone_size: NA; d_call: TRBD1; j_call: TRBJ1-1; v_call: TRBV5-5; cdr3_nt: TGTGCCAGCAGCTTGACAGGGGGCTGGACTGAAGCTTTCTTT; cdr3_aa: CASSLTGGWTEAFF
clone_size: NA; d_call: TRBD2; j_call: TRBJ2-6; v_call: TRBV4-3; cdr3_nt: TGCGCCAGCAGCCAAGGACTAGCGGGGGGGGCCGGGGCCAACGTCCTGACTTTC; cdr3_aa: CASSQGLAGGAGANVLTF
clone_size: NA; d_call: NA; j_call: TRBJ1-1; v_call: TRBV28; cdr3_nt: TGTGCCAGCAGTTTTTCTTCAGGCACTGAAGCTTTCTTT; cdr3_aa: CASSFSSGTEAFF
clone_size: once; d_call: TRBD2; j_call: TRBJ2-5; v_call: TRBV7-9; cdr3_nt: TGTGCCAGCAGCTTAGGGACTAGCGGGAGAGTCCAAGAGACCCAGTACTTC; cdr3_aa: CASSLGTSGRVQETQYF
clone_size: NA; d_call: NA; j_call: TRBJ1-2; v_call: TRBV15; cdr3_nt: TGTGCCACCAGCAGAGAGGCATTGAACTATGGCTACACCTTC; cdr3_aa: CATSREALNYGYTF
clone_size: NA; d_call: NA; j_call: TRBJ1-5; v_call: TRBV7-2; cdr3_nt: TGTGCCAGCAGCTACGTTGAGAGACAGCCCCAGCATTTT; cdr3_aa: CASSYVERQPQHF
clone_size: NA; d_call: NA; j_call: TRBJ2-1; v_call: TRBV6-1; cdr3_nt: TGTGCCAGCAGTCAAGCGGGCCTGACCTACAATGAGCAGTTCTTC; cdr3_aa: CASSQAGLTYNEQFF
clone_size: NA; d_call: NA; j_call: TRBJ1-2; v_call: TRBV28; cdr3_nt: TGTGCCAGCAGTTTATTCTTTCGGATCGGGAGCTATGGCTACACCTTC; cdr3_aa: CASSLFFRIGSYGYTF
clone_size: NA; d_call: NA; j_call: TRBJ2-7; v_call: TRBV30; cdr3_nt: TGTGCCTGGAGCGTCGGGGTCTCCGAGCAGTACTTC; cdr3_aa: CAWSVGVSEQYF
clone_size: NA; d_call: NA; j_call: TRBJ1-4; v_call: TRBV5-1; cdr3_nt: TGCGCCAGCAGCCCGCAGACAGGTCGTTTAGAAAAACTGTTTTTT; cdr3_aa: CASSPQTGRLEKLFF
clone_size: NA; d_call: TRBD2; j_call: TRBJ2-2; v_call: TRBV9; cdr3_nt: TGTGCCAGCAGCCTTACTAGCGGGGGGGCCAACACCGGGGAGCTGTTTTTT; cdr3_aa: CASSLTSGGANTGELFF
clone_size: NA; d_call: NA; j_call: TRBJ2-7; v_call: TRBV7-6; cdr3_nt: TGTGCCAGCAGCTCACCAAAGGGTGGGCAGGGAGGCCACGAGCAGTACTTC; cdr3_aa: CASSSPKGGQGGHEQYF
clone_size: NA; d_call: TRBD1; j_call: TRBJ1-2; v_call: TRBV11-2; cdr3_nt: TGTGCCAGCAGCTTAGGGGACAGGGGTGGCTACACCTTC; cdr3_aa: CASSLGDRGGYTF
clone_size: NA; d_call: NA; j_call: TRBJ1-4; v_call: TRBV6-1; cdr3_nt: TGTGCCAGCAGCCCGGGTAGAGCTAATGAAAAACTGTTTTTT; cdr3_aa: CASSPGRANEKLFF
clone_size: NA; d_call: TRBD1; j_call: TRBJ1-6; v_call: TRBV7-2; cdr3_nt: TGTGCCAGCAGCTTAGTTAGGCCAGGGGGAAGTTCACCCCTCCACTTT; cdr3_aa: CASSLVRPGGSSPLHF
clone_size: few; d_call: TRBD1; j_call: TRBJ1-2; v_call: TRBV18; cdr3_nt: TGTGCCAGCTCACCGACAGGGGAAGACTATGGCTACACCTTC; cdr3_aa: CASSPTGEDYGYTF
clone_size: NA; d_call: NA; j_call: TRBJ2-7; v_call: TRBV5-4; cdr3_nt: TGTGCCAGCAGCGCGGGACAGACATCCTACGAGCAGTACTTC; cdr3_aa: CASSAGQTSYEQYF
clone_size: once; d_call: NA; j_call: TRBJ2-3; v_call: TRBV5-8; cdr3_nt: TGTGCCAGCAGCTTGTCACTTACTTTCAACACAGATACGCAGTATTTT; cdr3_aa: CASSLSLTFNTDTQYF
clone_size: NA; d_call: TRBD1; j_call: TRBJ2-7; v_call: TRBV28; cdr3_nt: TGTGCCAGCAGTTCAGGGGGCGGTTTACTGGCCTCCTACGAGCAGTACTTC; cdr3_aa: CASSSGGGLLASYEQYF
clone_size: NA; d_call: NA; j_call: TRBJ2-2; v_call: TRBV5-1; cdr3_nt: TGCGCCAGCAGCGACAGTTTCACCGGGGAGCTGTTTTTT; cdr3_aa: CASSDSFTGELFF
clone_size: NA; d_call: TRBD1; j_call: TRBJ2-7; v_call: TRBV19; cdr3_nt: TGTGCCAGTTGCGGACGACAGGGGATGGACGAGCAGTACTTC; cdr3_aa: CASCGRQGMDEQYF
clone_size: NA; d_call: TRBD1; j_call: TRBJ2-3; v_call: TRBV4-1; cdr3_nt: TGCGCCAGCAGCCGTCCGACAGGGGGAACAGATACGCAGTATTTT; cdr3_aa: CASSRPTGGTDTQYF
clone_size: NA; d_call: NA; j_call: TRBJ1-2; v_call: TRBV28; cdr3_nt: TGTGCCAGCAGTCCAGAGGACTATGGCTACACCTTC; cdr3_aa: CASSPEDYGYTF
clone_size: NA; d_call: NA; j_call: TRBJ2-5; v_call: TRBV7-9; cdr3_nt: TGTGCCAGCAGCTTAGAGTCAGGGTCCCCGTACTTC; cdr3_aa: CASSLESGSPYF
clone_size: NA; d_call: TRBD1; j_call: TRBJ1-2; v_call: TRBV7-2; cdr3_nt: TGTGCCAGCAGCTTCGCGGGACAGGGGTTCTATGGCTACACCTTC; cdr3_aa: CASSFAGQGFYGYTF
clone_size: once; d_call: NA; j_call: TRBJ2-7; v_call: TRBV29-1; cdr3_nt: TGCAGCGTTGAAGAGGGCAGGCCCTACGAGCAGTACTTC; cdr3_aa: CSVEEGRPYEQYF
clone_size: NA; d_call: NA; j_call: TRBJ1-4; v_call: TRBV4-3; cdr3_nt: TGCGCCAGCAGCCAATCGGGTGCAACTAATGAAAAACTGTTTTTT; cdr3_aa: CASSQSGATNEKLFF
clone_size: NA; d_call: TRBD1; j_call: TRBJ1-4; v_call: TRBV7-9; cdr3_nt: TGTGCCAGCAGCTTGGGACAGGTTAATGAAAAACTGTTTTTT; cdr3_aa: CASSLGQVNEKLFF
clone_size: NA; d_call: TRBD1; j_call: TRBJ1-2; v_call: TRBV7-2; cdr3_nt: TGTGCCAGCAGCACACGGGACAGGGGGCTCTCTGGCTACACCTTC; cdr3_aa: CASSTRDRGLSGYTF
clone_size: NA; d_call: NA; j_call: TRBJ2-7; v_call: TRBV7-7; cdr3_nt: TGTGCTAGCAGCTTAAGTCAGTCCAGGGAGCAGTACTTC; cdr3_aa: CASSLSQSREQYF
clone_size: NA; d_call: TRBD2; j_call: TRBJ2-7; v_call: TRBV7-6; cdr3_nt: TGTGCCAGCAGCTTAACTAGCGGGGGCGCCGGGTCCTACGAGCAGTACTTC; cdr3_aa: CASSLTSGGAGSYEQYF
clone_size: NA; d_call: NA; j_call: TRBJ1-5; v_call: TRBV27; cdr3_nt: TGTGCCAGCAGCTCCCGGTCGAATCAGCCCCAGCATTTT; cdr3_aa: CASSSRSNQPQHF
clone_size: few; d_call: NA; j_call: TRBJ2-7; v_call: TRBV5-1; cdr3_nt: TGCGCCAGCAGCTTGGCCCCCGGGGAGCAGTACTTC; cdr3_aa: CASSLAPGEQYF
clone_size: NA; d_call: TRBD1; j_call: TRBJ2-2; v_call: TRBV19; cdr3_nt: TGTGCCAGTAGCACCGGGACAGCAAACACCGGGGAGCTGTTTTTT; cdr3_aa: CASSTGTANTGELFF
clone_size: once; d_call: TRBD1; j_call: TRBJ1-2; v_call: TRBV6-5; cdr3_nt: TGTGCCAGCAGTTACGTGGGACAGGATGGCTACACCTTC; cdr3_aa: CASSYVGQDGYTF
clone_size: NA; d_call: TRBD1; j_call: TRBJ2-5; v_call: TRBV11-1; cdr3_nt: TGTGCCAGCAGCTTAGTAGGGACAGGGTACCAAGAGACCCAGTACTTC; cdr3_aa: CASSLVGTGYQETQYF